The T cell receptor (beta chain) under discussion was sequenced for a study of blood T cell repertoires in COVID-19. The CDR3 sequence is 14 residues long. Germline V CDR1 and CDR2: MDHEN, SYDVKM. V lost 3 bases and J lost 5, with 12 bases in between. Sequencing was performed with immunoSEQ multiplex PCR; in TCRdb, only in-frame clones are kept and a portion is missing. Of hundreds of thousands of clones listed, roughly 85% are singletons. V gene TRBV28 combines with J gene TRBJ2-3; D may be TRBD1 (6 bases). Input material: PBMCs or T cells enriched from blood (not recorded which). The clonotype originates from a woman aged 18-30 years with acute COVID-19. The CDR3, as DNA: TGTGCCAGCAGTTTGGGGGCAGCCGGAGATACGCAGTATTTT. This encodes CASSLGAAGDTQYF.